The sequence of this TCR beta chain was determined in a study of blood T cells in healthy people across ages. There are 13 residues in the CDR3. Germline V CDR1 and CDR2: SGHAT, FQNNGV. V gave up 0 bases and J gave up 5 bases, with 8 bases separating them. Study-wide results and limits: The long-lived group displayed more naive CD4+ cells, plus higher diversity, than the aged donors did.

Comments on this clonotype: Its antigen is as yet unknown.

A second PCR, run for about 7 to 11 cycles, used a sample-barcoded 5' primer plus a J-beta primer mix. TCRdb recomputed calls from the 5' RACE reads with MiXCR, one row per CDR3 protein. The repertoire holds about 1.8 million distinct CDR3 sequences, with roughly 50% as singletons. Investigators took around 10 milliliters of peripheral blood from every donor. The receptor was isolated from a woman aged 40 to 49 in good health. This chain links TRBV11-2 with TRBJ2-7, with D possibly being TRBD1 (6 bases). What was sequenced was blood. The CDR3, as DNA: TGTGCCAGCAGCTTAGATTGGACAGACGAGCAGTACTTC. Protein: CASSLDWTDEQYF.